The T cell receptor (beta chain) under discussion was sequenced for a study of blood T cell repertoires in COVID-19. With 6 bases removed from V and 9 bases from J, the gap between germline ends came to 18 bases. CDR1 and CDR2 from the germline V gene are MNHNY and SVGAGI (reference sequence). This CDR3 region has 14 residues. TCRdb keeps only in-frame clones here, not all; method: immunoSEQ multiplex PCR. The sample lists some 100,000 clones; approximately 93% were seen once. The TCR sequence derives from a man aged 50 to 60 with active COVID-19. This chain uses TRBV6-6 with TRBJ1-5, with D tentatively TRBD1 (5 bases). Source material: peripheral blood. CDR3 amino acids: CASSHIDGARPQHF. In nucleotides, the CDR3 is TGTGCCAGCAGCCACATAGATGGGGCCCGGCCCCAGCATTTT.